This TCR beta chain was captured by sequencing in a study of blood T cell repertoires in COVID-19. Background on the study: From T cells, B-cell-depleted T cells, or PBMCs came the material, which was cDNA or gDNA.

Original processing notes: Estimates of nucleated cell counts were drawn from the amplification of reference gene primers. Profiling relied on immunoSEQ multiplex PCR, and the TCRdb table lists in-frame clones only, not all of them. V, J and clone size derive from that table, while D and trimming were established from the DNA sequence. The sample yields around 61,000 clones, 75% to 90% seen once. The Seattle patients, enrolled during active infection, were followed longitudinally. CDR3 length equals 24 residues. The junction had 29 bases not matched to a gene; V was cut back by 3 bases and J by 5 bases. The V gene's germline CDR1 is SGHDN and CDR2 FVKESK.

This sequence was found in a woman in her sixties or seventies with COVID-19, enrolled during active disease. The rearrangement links TRBV14 to TRBJ2-1, with 12 positions matching TRBD2. The sequenced material came from peripheral blood. In DNA form, the CDR3 reads TGTGCCAGCAGCCATCCCGGAACGGCAGGGACTAGCGGGTCCCGTGGGGGACAAGACAATGAGCAGTTCTTC. Translation: CASSHPGTAGTSGSRGGQDNEQFF.